This TCR beta chain was found in a study of regulatory T cells (dated by TCRdb to 2017 to 2018). About the full investigation: T-cell receptor beta repertoires of sorted regulatory, conventional CD4+ and CD8+ T cells were compared between CD3G-deficient patients and healthy controls.

All CD3G-deficient patients had evidence of autoimmunity, which was more severe in two of the patients. Patients ranged from 2 to 39 years of age at testing and had reduced naive and increased memory CD4+ and CD8+ T-cell proportions. CD4+ cells were FACS-sorted into CD25-high CD127-low regulatory T cells and CD25-low CD127-high conventional CD4+ T cells. The patient group comprised more than 5 individuals with CD3G deficiency. An international network of physicians spanning the United States, Europe and Asia provided the patient samples and clinical data. Ficoll density separation was used to isolate peripheral blood mononuclear cells. The paper's findings and limits, for the study overall: Patient repertoires showed restricted unique TRB V-J pairs and skewed V and J gene usage, most marked in regulatory T cells. Hydrophobic residues at CDR3 positions 6 and 7 were enriched in conventional CD4+ T cells from CD3G-deficient patients, which suggests more self-reactive specificities.

CDR1 and CDR2, per the germline V gene, are ENHRY and SYGVKD. From its cysteine to its phenylalanine, the CDR3 spans 13 amino acids. The kept DNA is CDR3 alone, 39 bases in frame from the first base. V gives up 0 bases and J gives up 7 bases, and the segment between their germline ends measures 9 bases. As concerns this clone: The clone's antigen remains unknown. Base-call qualities are not available, and no considerably larger clone is one nucleotide away.

The multiplex PCR relied on 52 forward TRBV primers and 13 reverse TRBJ primers, and amplification bias was corrected through assay-based and computational methods. Rearranged TRB loci were amplified from genomic DNA by multiplex PCR within the immunoSEQ assay. An Illumina HiSeq platform was used to sequence the TRB amplicons. As for the original processing: Raw sequences were error-filtered and aligned to reference gene sequences by custom algorithms, then analyzed with the immunoSEQ online tools. Productive and nonproductive TRB rearrangement frequencies were evaluated among both unique and total sequences. The likelihood of self-reactivity was estimated by examining two features, hydrophobicity and amino acid composition, of TRB CDR3 positions 6 and 7. Prism software was used to run t tests, Mann-Whitney tests or two-way ANOVA for comparisons between groups. TCRdb took over this immuneACCESS table, retaining in-frame rearrangements with V and J assigned. Such tables are incomplete; in checked studies, under half of the missing clones stem from an unresolved V gene, and the remainder is unexplained. The V and J calls and clone size come from that table; D and trimming were worked out from the DNA. Across this sample there are some 15,000 clones, with roughly 84% seen only once. Roughly 7.3% of the sample is in the top ten clones.

Recombination connected TRBV10-3 to TRBJ1-2; perhaps TRBD1 is the D gene, with 5 bases matching. The sample was conventional CD4+ T cells sorted from blood. The receptor was isolated from a person aged 30 to 39 with CD3G deficiency. The CDR3 region reads CAISESGVSGYTF. The DNA sequence is TGTGCCATCAGTGAGTCAGGGGTCTCTGGCTACACCTTC.